A single sample is the source of the 4 T cell receptor beta chains below, sequenced in a study of regulatory T cells in long-lasting Graves disease. Documented time point: newly diagnosed GD, antithyroid drugs for less than 3 months. TCR sequences were obtained from RNA taken from PBMCs. For TCR beta, libraries came from iRepertoire HTBI primers and Arm-PCR of CDR3 regions. TCRdb reprocessed the multiplex PCR reads via MiXCR and lists one record per CDR3 protein. This table has hundreds of thousands of distinct CDR3 sequences, over 15% appearing once. This sample also belongs to another study, concerning T cells in Graves' hyperthyroidism and ophthalmopathy.

The sequenced sample was peripheral blood mononuclear cells (PBMCs), obtained at new diagnosis, from a patient treated with antithyroid drugs. All receptors derive from a man in his forties or fifties with Graves disease.

This clonotype appeared many times. The chain joins TRBV5-4 to TRBJ1-2; D is undetermined. Germline-derived CDR1 and CDR2 are SGHNT and YYREEE (reference sequence). Between the trimmed V and J ends, which lost 1 base and 7 bases, there was a span of 11 bases. This CDR3 comprises 13 residues. The CDR3 DNA is TGTGCCAGCAGCTTGAGTTGGCTTGGTGGCTACACCTTC. It encodes CASSLSWLGGYTF. Combining the CDR3 with reference TRBV5-4 and TRBJ1-2 gives the whole variable domain ETGVTQSPTHLIKTRGQQVTLRCSSQSGHNTVSWYQQALGQGPQFIFQYYREEENGRGNFPPRFSGLQFPNYSSELNVNALELDDSALYLCASSLSWLGGYTFGSGTRLTVV.

The V call is TRBV29-1, the J call TRBJ2-5, with 7 bases aligning to TRBD1. CDR3 size: 13 residues. Per the germline V gene, CDR1 is SQVTM and CDR2 is ANQGSEA. J gave up 2 bases and V 8 bases, and 8 bases lay outside the gene matches. CDR3 DNA: TGCAGCTTTGCGGCCAGGGGGCAAGAGACCCAGTACTTC. Its protein is CSFAARGQETQYF.

This clonotype was seen many times. V usage is TRBV20-1 and J usage is TRBJ2-3, with D perhaps matching TRBD2 (5 bases). Germline V gene lookup returns CDR1 DFQATT and CDR2 SNEGSKA (reference sequence). This CDR3 comprises 15 residues. The V end was cut by 5 bases, the J end by 2 bases, with 17 bases between. This chain's CDR3 is CSAQNPRGPTDTQYF. CDR3 coding DNA: TGCAGTGCTCAGAACCCCCGGGGTCCCACAGATACGCAGTATTTT.

To note about this clonotype: Being one base from a much bigger clone, this may be a read error. The J gene is TRBJ2-2, the V gene TRBV7-2, with 9 positions matching TRBD1. The CDR3 length is 16 residues. Germline-derived CDR1 and CDR2 are SGHTA and FQGNSA. The CDR3 reads CASSQAGQGGTGEQFF. In nucleotides, the CDR3 is TGTGCCAGCAGCCAAGCGGGACAGGGAGGGACCGGGGAGCAGTTTTTT.